Detailed here is one T cell receptor beta chain. The antigen remains undetermined. This record comes from a study of T cell responses to AZD1222 COVID-19 vaccine. General observations from the study: Donors were largely white British and mainly female; clonal diversity was possibly underestimated.

Data came from immunoSEQ multiplex PCR; TCRdb stores just in-frame clones and leaves some out. The sample records 150,000 to 200,000 clones, less than 95% being singletons. The V segment lost 3 bases and the J segment 5 bases; nucleotides outside the gene matches: 13. CDR1 and CDR2 from the germline V gene are SGDLS and YYNGEE. CDR3 length equals 17 residues. The receptor was derived from an adult in good health. The specimen was peripheral blood, collected on day 0 of AZD1222 vaccination. The V and J genes are TRBV9 and TRBJ2-5; TRBD2 aligns across 10 bases. CDR3 sequence reads: CASSARPSAGGLETQYF. The CDR3 region has the DNA TGTGCCAGCAGCGCCCGCCCCTCAGCGGGAGGGTTGGAGACCCAGTACTTC. Full variable domain (missing parts from reference TRBV9 and TRBJ2-5): DSGVTQTPKHLITATGQRVTLRCSPRSGDLSVYWYQQSLDQGLQFLIQYYNGEERAKGNILERFSAQQFPDLHSELNLSSLELGDSALYFCASSARPSAGGLETQYFGPGTRLLVL.